Shown below are 10 T cell receptor beta chains from a single sample sequenced in a study of tumor-infiltrating lymphocytes in localized non-small cell lung cancer. TCRdb's copy holds only in-frame clones and misses some; the assay was immunoSEQ multiplex PCR. This table has about 13,000 clones, roughly 74% appearing once. Sample: uninvolved lung tissue not adjacent to the tumor. These receptor sequences come from a human donor with non-small cell lung cancer.

This clone was observed a handful of times. CDR3 residues: CASSEVYNEQFF. CDR3 nucleotide sequence: TGTGCCAGCAGTGAGGTATACAATGAGCAGTTCTTC. The rearrangement links TRBV25-1 to TRBJ2-1, with D hard to call. V was shortened by 3 bases and J by 4 bases, with 4 bases between the two germline ends. This CDR3 region has 12 residues. CDR1 and CDR2 from the germline V gene are MGHDK and SYGVNS.

Judged by abundance, this clone is medium-sized. The chain links TRBV10-2 to TRBJ1-6; 7 nucleotides line up with TRBD1. This CDR3 has 18 amino acids. Germline trimming cut 8 bases from V and 0 bases from J; bases unmatched to any gene: 13. The V gene's germline CDR1 is WSHSY and CDR2 SAAADI. The CDR3 loop is CASRAPNRGASYNSPLHF. CDR3 coding DNA: TGCGCCAGCCGTGCCCCAAACAGGGGAGCCTCCTATAATTCACCCCTCCACTTT.

CDR3 sequence (DNA): TGTGCCAGCAACAGGGGGCGCGACTACGAGCAGTACTTC. Translation: CASNRGRDYEQYF. This rearrangement joins TRBV19 to TRBJ2-7, with TRBD1 matching 9 bases. Germline-derived CDR1 and CDR2 are LNHDA and SQIVND (reference sequence). The trim removed 9 bases at V and 3 bases at J, leaving 6 bases unmatched. CDR3 length equals 13 residues.

V gene TRBV4-3 combines with J gene TRBJ1-2; D remains ambiguous. The CDR3 has 18 residues. The ends were cut back, 2 bases at V and 3 bases at J, with 22 bases in the middle. Germline V CDR1 and CDR2: LGHNA, YSLEER. The CDR3 DNA reads TGCGCCAGCAGCCAATCCCGAGGGTGGACCGGGAATGACTATGGCTACACCTTC. Translated, it gives CASSQSRGWTGNDYGYTF.

The chain joins TRBV6-5 to TRBJ2-7, with 8 bases aligning to TRBD1. The CDR3 consists of 13 residues. V lost 5 bases, J lost 6 bases, and 6 bases stayed unmatched. Germline lookup yields CDR1 MNHEY and CDR2 SVGAGI. The CDR3 sequence is CASSPRQGSEQYF. The DNA of the CDR3 is TGTGCCAGCAGTCCCAGACAGGGGAGCGAGCAGTACTTC.

This clone occurred a few times. This chain connects TRBV2 to TRBJ1-2, with D perhaps TRBD1 (5 bases). The V gene's germline CDR1 is SNHLY and CDR2 FYNNEI. Trimming stripped 5 bases from V and 0 bases from J, with 22 bases between. There are 18 residues in the CDR3. In nucleotides, the CDR3 is TGTGCCAGCAGTCGTTCCACTTTGAATGACAGAGCTAACTATGGCTACACCTTC. This sequence encodes CASSRSTLNDRANYGYTF.

This clone was observed a few times. The chain links TRBV7-2 to TRBJ1-6; a possible D gene is TRBD1 (5 bases). Germline CDR1 is SGHTA and CDR2 is FQGNSA. The CDR3 contains 15 residues. Trimming removed 4 bases at V and 8 bases at J, with 15 bases between. As DNA, the CDR3 is TGTGCCAGCAGCTCCACTGGACACGGAGATTCACCCCTCCACTTT. It codes for CASSSTGHGDSPLHF.

The V and J genes are TRBV6-5 and TRBJ2-1, with D maybe TRBD1 (5 bases). Germline CDR1 and CDR2: MNHEY and SVGAGI. Trimming left V 6 bases short and J 6 bases short, with 15 bases between. The CDR3 contains 14 residues. CDR3 in DNA: TGTGCCAGCAGCCTTTTGGGGCAGGGCAATGAGCAGTTCTTC. This sequence encodes CASSLLGQGNEQFF.

V gene TRBV5-6 combines with J gene TRBJ2-1; D ambiguous. The V end was cut by 3 bases, the J end by 3 bases, with 4 bases between. Germline V gene data show CDR1 as SGHDT and CDR2 as YYEEEE. This CDR3 region has 12 residues. The CDR3 DNA reads as TGTGCCAGCAGCTGGAGCTACAATGAGCAGTTCTTC. Protein: CASSWSYNEQFF. Complete variable domain (other parts from reference TRBV5-6 and TRBJ2-1): DAGVTQSPTHLIKTRGQQVTLRCSPKSGHDTVSWYQQALGQGPQFIFQYYEEEERQRGNFPDRFSGHQFPNYSSELNVNALLLGDSALYLCASSWSYNEQFFGPGTRLTVL.

V gene TRBV5-1 combines with J gene TRBJ2-3; TRBD2 matches 9 bases. Trimming cost V 4 bases and J 3 bases; bases outside gene matches: 9. CDR3 length: 16 residues. Germline values: CDR1 SGHRS, CDR2 YFSETQ. The CDR3 region is CASSLRGGGGTDTQYF. CDR3 coding DNA: TGCGCCAGCAGCCTGCGGGGGGGCGGGGGAACAGATACGCAGTATTTT.